This is a list of T cell receptor beta chains from one sample in a study of CD8 T cells in ankylosing spondylitis. TCRdb redid the calling of the 5' RACE reads with MiXCR, one entry per CDR3 protein. The sample records roughly 370,000 distinct CDR3 sequences, about a fifth being singletons. Sequenced: blood, either unsorted or a sorted T cell fraction (not recorded which). All receptors derive from a male donor with ankylosing spondylitis. The CDR3 runs from the conserved cysteine through the conserved F or W. A D gene is named only where the DNA matches it firmly. Clone sizes are given selectively: once, few, many, or a class where the clone is expanded.

V gene: TRBV6-5
D gene: -
clone size: -
J gene: TRBJ2-7
CDR3 protein: CASSYSTRGRGPYEQYF
CDR3 DNA: TGTGCCAGCAGTTACTCGACGAGGGGGCGGGGACCCTACGAGCAGTACTTC

V gene: TRBV9
D gene: TRBD1
clone size: -
J gene: TRBJ2-3
CDR3 protein: CASSGRDREFTDTQYF
CDR3 DNA: TGTGCCAGCAGCGGCCGGGACAGAGAATTCACAGATACGCAGTATTTT

V gene: TRBV29-1
D gene: TRBD2
clone size: many
J gene: TRBJ2-1
CDR3 protein: CSVKLAGVGEQFF
CDR3 DNA: TGCAGCGTCAAGCTAGCGGGAGTTGGTGAGCAGTTCTTC

V gene: TRBV7-6
D gene: -
clone size: -
J gene: TRBJ2-5
CDR3 protein: CASSQGTLAFQETQYF
CDR3 DNA: TGTGCCAGCAGCCAAGGGACATTGGCTTTCCAAGAGACCCAGTACTTC

V gene: TRBV6-5
D gene: -
clone size: few
J gene: TRBJ2-1
CDR3 protein: CASSYSPVAAGDNEQFF
CDR3 DNA: TGTGCCAGCAGTTACTCGCCGGTAGCCGCAGGCGACAATGAGCAGTTCTTC

V gene: TRBV18
D gene: -
clone size: many
J gene: TRBJ1-3
CDR3 protein: CASSPTDSFSGNTIYF
CDR3 DNA: TGTGCCAGCTCACCAACTGACAGTTTCTCTGGAAACACCATATATTTT

V gene: TRBV20-1
D gene: TRBD1
clone size: many
J gene: TRBJ2-3
CDR3 protein: CSARIQGDWATQYF
CDR3 DNA: TGCAGTGCCAGAATACAGGGGGACTGGGCTACGCAGTATTTT

V gene: TRBV12-3/TRBV12-4
D gene: -
clone size: few
J gene: TRBJ1-3
CDR3 protein: CASSLALPGNTIYF
CDR3 DNA: TGTGCCAGCAGTTTGGCCCTCCCTGGAAACACCATATATTTT

V gene: TRBV9
D gene: TRBD2
clone size: -
J gene: TRBJ2-7
CDR3 protein: CASSVAPLAGFEQYF
CDR3 DNA: TGTGCCAGCAGCGTAGCCCCCCTAGCGGGCTTCGAGCAGTACTTC

V gene: TRBV27
D gene: TRBD2
clone size: -
J gene: TRBJ2-7
CDR3 protein: CASSPMEGGRSEQYF
CDR3 DNA: TGTGCCAGCAGCCCCATGGAGGGAGGGCGGAGCGAGCAGTACTTC

V gene: TRBV20-1
D gene: -
clone size: -
J gene: TRBJ1-1
CDR3 protein: CSAPSILGTEAFF
CDR3 DNA: TGCAGTGCTCCCAGTATCCTGGGCACTGAAGCTTTCTTT

V gene: TRBV6-5
D gene: -
clone size: few
J gene: TRBJ2-1
CDR3 protein: CASSRQNEQFF
CDR3 DNA: TGTGCCAGCAGTAGGCAAAATGAGCAGTTCTTC

V gene: TRBV28
D gene: TRBD2
clone size: few
J gene: TRBJ2-7
CDR3 protein: CASSLVAGRYEQYF
CDR3 DNA: TGTGCCAGCAGTTTGGTAGCGGGTAGGTACGAGCAGTACTTC

V gene: TRBV12-3/TRBV12-4
D gene: -
clone size: few
J gene: TRBJ2-3
CDR3 protein: CASSLVGGGTQYF
CDR3 DNA: TGTGCCAGCAGTTTAGTGGGGGGAGGTACGCAGTATTTT

V gene: TRBV11-3
D gene: -
clone size: -
J gene: TRBJ2-2
CDR3 protein: CASSPIFTRVTGELFF
CDR3 DNA: TGTGCCAGCAGCCCCATTTTTACGAGGGTAACCGGGGAGCTGTTTTTT

V gene: TRBV28
D gene: -
clone size: -
J gene: TRBJ2-7
CDR3 protein: CASSLTPGRSYEQYF
CDR3 DNA: TGTGCCAGCAGTTTGACCCCGGGGAGGTCCTACGAGCAGTACTTC

V gene: TRBV2
D gene: -
clone size: -
J gene: TRBJ2-5
CDR3 protein: CASSITGRETQYF
CDR3 DNA: TGTGCCAGCAGTATAACAGGGAGAGAGACCCAGTACTTC

V gene: TRBV20-1
D gene: -
clone size: many
J gene: TRBJ2-4
CDR3 protein: CSARDPTLAKNIQYF
CDR3 DNA: TGCAGTGCTAGAGACCCCACCTTAGCCAAAAACATTCAGTACTTC

V gene: TRBV15
D gene: -
clone size: few
J gene: TRBJ2-7
CDR3 protein: CATSRGLRTPGGEQYF
CDR3 DNA: TGTGCCACCAGCAGAGGTCTACGAACGCCAGGTGGGGAGCAGTACTTC

V gene: TRBV20-1
D gene: -
clone size: -
J gene: TRBJ1-1
CDR3 protein: CSQQRGGGTEAFF
CDR3 DNA: TGCAGTCAACAAAGGGGTGGAGGCACTGAAGCTTTCTTT

V gene: TRBV3-1
D gene: TRBD2
clone size: -
J gene: TRBJ2-1
CDR3 protein: CASSRTRVNEQFF
CDR3 DNA: TGTGCCAGCAGCCGGACTAGGGTAAATGAGCAGTTCTTC

V gene: TRBV12-3/TRBV12-4
D gene: -
clone size: few
J gene: TRBJ1-6
CDR3 protein: CASSPGDASPLHF
CDR3 DNA: TGTGCCAGCAGTCCCGGGGACGCTTCACCCCTCCACTTT

V gene: TRBV29-1
D gene: TRBD1
clone size: few
J gene: TRBJ1-2
CDR3 protein: CSAGQDTYGYTF
CDR3 DNA: TGCAGCGCAGGACAGGATACATATGGCTACACCTTC

V gene: TRBV7-2
D gene: -
clone size: -
J gene: TRBJ2-7
CDR3 protein: CASSPDSGHYEQYF
CDR3 DNA: TGTGCCAGCAGCCCCGACTCCGGGCACTACGAGCAGTACTTC

V gene: TRBV28
D gene: -
clone size: -
J gene: TRBJ2-2
CDR3 protein: CTSSSRGRTGELFF
CDR3 DNA: TGTACCAGCAGTTCAAGGGGTCGCACCGGGGAGCTGTTTTTT

V gene: TRBV19
D gene: TRBD2
clone size: -
J gene: TRBJ2-7
CDR3 protein: CASSIGLADGYEQYF
CDR3 DNA: TGTGCCAGTAGTATAGGACTAGCGGACGGGTACGAGCAGTACTTC

V gene: TRBV9
D gene: TRBD2
clone size: -
J gene: TRBJ2-7
CDR3 protein: CASSVGVTSGEREYF
CDR3 DNA: TGTGCCAGCAGCGTAGGGGTGACTAGCGGGGAGAGGGAGTACTTC

V gene: TRBV19
D gene: -
clone size: -
J gene: TRBJ2-5
CDR3 protein: CASSMNQQETQNF
CDR3 DNA: TGTGCCAGTAGTATGAACCAGCAAGAGACCCAGAACTTC

V gene: TRBV29-1
D gene: -
clone size: many
J gene: TRBJ2-1
CDR3 protein: CSVAKTSLVNEQFF
CDR3 DNA: TGCAGCGTTGCCAAGACTAGTCTGGTTAATGAGCAGTTCTTC

V gene: TRBV20-1
D gene: -
clone size: few
J gene: TRBJ1-1
CDR3 protein: CSARDLQGNTEAFF
CDR3 DNA: TGCAGTGCTAGAGATTTGCAGGGGAACACTGAAGCTTTCTTT

V gene: TRBV5-1
D gene: TRBD1
clone size: -
J gene: TRBJ2-7
CDR3 protein: CASSLRGDRGTYEQYF
CDR3 DNA: TGCGCCAGCAGCCTGCGTGGGGACAGGGGAACCTACGAGCAGTACTTC

V gene: TRBV18
D gene: -
clone size: -
J gene: TRBJ2-1
CDR3 protein: CASSREWSYNEQFF
CDR3 DNA: TGTGCCAGCTCACGGGAGTGGTCCTACAATGAGCAGTTCTTC

V gene: TRBV7-9
D gene: TRBD1
clone size: few
J gene: TRBJ1-1
CDR3 protein: CASSSTGGSTEAFF
CDR3 DNA: TGTGCCAGCAGCTCGACAGGGGGAAGCACTGAAGCTTTCTTT

V gene: TRBV18
D gene: -
clone size: few
J gene: TRBJ2-1
CDR3 protein: CASSPGVGNEQFF
CDR3 DNA: TGTGCCAGCTCACCAGGGGTAGGGAATGAGCAGTTCTTC

V gene: TRBV12-3/TRBV12-4
D gene: -
clone size: many
J gene: TRBJ2-2
CDR3 protein: CASSLPPRELFF
CDR3 DNA: TGTGCCAGCAGTTTACCCCCCCGGGAGCTGTTTTTT

V gene: TRBV28
D gene: TRBD1
clone size: -
J gene: TRBJ1-2
CDR3 protein: CASRWTGIGLGYTF
CDR3 DNA: TGTGCCAGCAGATGGACAGGGATTGGCTTAGGCTACACCTTC

V gene: TRBV5-6
D gene: -
clone size: many
J gene: TRBJ2-7
CDR3 protein: CASSLSGYEQYF
CDR3 DNA: TGTGCCAGCAGCTTGTCTGGCTACGAGCAGTACTTC

V gene: TRBV11-2
D gene: TRBD2
clone size: few
J gene: TRBJ2-1
CDR3 protein: CASTLSGNSYNEQFF
CDR3 DNA: TGTGCCAGCACCCTTAGCGGGAACTCCTACAATGAGCAGTTCTTC

V gene: TRBV5-1
D gene: -
clone size: -
J gene: TRBJ1-3
CDR3 protein: CASSFAGLSGNAIYF
CDR3 DNA: TGCGCCAGCAGCTTCGCCGGACTCTCTGGAAACGCCATATATTTT

V gene: TRBV5-6
D gene: TRBD2
clone size: few
J gene: TRBJ2-1
CDR3 protein: CASSFRGLAGGTSYNEQFF
CDR3 DNA: TGTGCCAGCAGCTTCCGCGGACTAGCGGGAGGGACCTCCTACAATGAGCAGTTCTTC

V gene: TRBV7-9
D gene: -
clone size: few
J gene: TRBJ1-6
CDR3 protein: CASSLAGSGRNSPLHF
CDR3 DNA: TGTGCCAGCAGCTTAGCAGGTTCGGGGAGGAATTCACCCCTCCACTTT

V gene: TRBV5-1
D gene: -
clone size: -
J gene: TRBJ1-4
CDR3 protein: CASSLKGGEKLFF
CDR3 DNA: TGCGCCAGCAGCCTTAAGGGAGGAGAAAAACTGTTTTTT

V gene: TRBV5-4
D gene: -
clone size: few
J gene: TRBJ2-1
CDR3 protein: CASSPRLGLNNEQFF
CDR3 DNA: TGTGCCAGCAGCCCAAGACTGGGACTTAACAATGAGCAGTTCTTC

V gene: TRBV12-3/TRBV12-4
D gene: -
clone size: -
J gene: TRBJ2-3
CDR3 protein: CASSLGPPRATQYF
CDR3 DNA: TGTGCCAGCAGTCTCGGGCCCCCCCGTGCTACGCAGTATTTT

V gene: TRBV3-1
D gene: TRBD2
clone size: -
J gene: TRBJ2-1
CDR3 protein: CASSLIPSGGSYNEQFF
CDR3 DNA: TGTGCCAGCAGCCTGATCCCTAGCGGGGGCTCCTACAATGAGCAGTTCTTC

V gene: TRBV28
D gene: -
clone size: -
J gene: TRBJ1-1
CDR3 protein: CASRQTGIEAFF
CDR3 DNA: TGTGCCAGCAGACAAACAGGGATTGAAGCTTTCTTT

V gene: TRBV5-5
D gene: TRBD1
clone size: many
J gene: TRBJ2-5
CDR3 protein: CASSFRGRETQYF
CDR3 DNA: TGTGCCAGCAGCTTCAGGGGGCGAGAGACCCAGTACTTC

V gene: TRBV5-1
D gene: -
clone size: few
J gene: TRBJ2-7
CDR3 protein: CASSLAPGHRYEQYF
CDR3 DNA: TGCGCCAGCAGCTTGGCCCCGGGACACCGCTACGAGCAGTACTTC

V gene: TRBV20-1
D gene: TRBD1
clone size: few
J gene: TRBJ1-5
CDR3 protein: CSARDGRESGSTGVGNQPQHF
CDR3 DNA: TGCAGTGCTAGAGACGGAAGAGAATCTGGGTCGACAGGGGTAGGCAATCAGCCCCAGCATTTT

V gene: TRBV20-1
D gene: -
clone size: -
J gene: TRBJ1-5
CDR3 protein: CSASTPRGFNQPQHF
CDR3 DNA: TGCAGTGCTAGCACCCCCCGAGGGTTCAATCAGCCCCAGCATTTT

V gene: TRBV7-2
D gene: -
clone size: few
J gene: TRBJ1-5
CDR3 protein: CASSFGSQGPQPQHF
CDR3 DNA: TGTGCCAGCAGCTTTGGGTCACAGGGCCCACAGCCCCAGCATTTT

V gene: TRBV19
D gene: -
clone size: -
J gene: TRBJ1-6
CDR3 protein: CASAGEDSPLHF
CDR3 DNA: TGTGCCAGTGCAGGGGAAGATTCACCCCTCCACTTT

V gene: TRBV12-3/TRBV12-4
D gene: -
clone size: -
J gene: TRBJ1-2
CDR3 protein: CASSSGRAGYTF
CDR3 DNA: TGTGCCAGCAGTTCCGGACGGGCTGGCTACACCTTC

V gene: TRBV19
D gene: TRBD1
clone size: few
J gene: TRBJ1-4
CDR3 protein: CASSITGAEKLFF
CDR3 DNA: TGTGCCAGTAGTATTACAGGGGCCGAAAAACTGTTTTTT

V gene: TRBV20-1
D gene: -
clone size: many
J gene: TRBJ2-3
CDR3 protein: CSATLGPDTQYF
CDR3 DNA: TGCAGTGCCACCCTGGGACCCGATACGCAGTATTTT

V gene: TRBV20-1
D gene: TRBD2
clone size: few
J gene: TRBJ2-1
CDR3 protein: CSAATSGTTDEQFF
CDR3 DNA: TGCAGTGCTGCAACCTCCGGGACTACAGATGAGCAGTTCTTC

V gene: TRBV10-3
D gene: -
clone size: -
J gene: TRBJ2-5
CDR3 protein: CAISESGLAQETQYF
CDR3 DNA: TGTGCCATCAGTGAGTCAGGGCTAGCTCAAGAGACCCAGTACTTC

V gene: TRBV11-3
D gene: TRBD2
clone size: few
J gene: TRBJ2-1
CDR3 protein: CASSSGELAGGEEQFF
CDR3 DNA: TGTGCCAGCAGCTCCGGCGAACTAGCGGGAGGCGAGGAGCAGTTCTTC

V gene: TRBV7-9
D gene: TRBD1
clone size: -
J gene: TRBJ2-7
CDR3 protein: CASSSRDSSYEQYF
CDR3 DNA: TGTGCCAGCAGCTCCCGGGACAGCTCCTACGAGCAGTACTTC